A selection of T cell receptor beta chains follows, all from one sample in a study of cytomegalovirus exposure and HLA in healthy donors. Generated by immunoSEQ multiplex PCR, the TCRdb table keeps only in-frame clones and is missing some. This repertoire shows approximately 150,000 clones, about three quarters found once; its top ten account for about 1.6%. Sequencing was performed on PBMCs. These receptors came from a female donor in good health and CMV-seronegative. CDR3s include the opening cysteine and the closing phenylalanine or tryptophan. Fields, in order: V gene, J gene, CDR3 protein.

TRBV10-1	TRBJ2-7	CASSARGQTYEQYF
TRBV2	TRBJ2-6	CASSGRRQGVAGANVLTF
TRBV18	TRBJ1-1	CATNRGLNTEAFF
TRBV16	TRBJ1-6	CASSLLWGDNSPLHF
TRBV2	TRBJ2-2	CASRLTSDTGELFF
TRBV9	TRBJ1-1	CASSSGGTGGRNTEAFF
TRBV5-6	TRBJ1-5	CASSRTGSWGNQPQHF
TRBV25-1	TRBJ2-2	CASSPQYTGELFF
TRBV29-1	TRBJ1-1	CSVDGGGLNTEAFF
TRBV27	TRBJ2-3	CASSLSRDTDTQYF
TRBV19	TRBJ2-3	CASSQAGAGLAGGRGDTQYF
TRBV5-1	TRBJ2-7	CASSLALAYEQYF
TRBV9	TRBJ2-7	CASSGEAGQGSRQYF
TRBV27	TRBJ2-5	CASSLYRATETQYF
TRBV5-5	TRBJ1-5	CASRVEEEGESNQPQHF
TRBV5-1	TRBJ1-5	CASSLGQGTGQPQHF
TRBV19	TRBJ2-7	CASSIGASYEQYF
TRBV9	TRBJ2-7	CASSVADTLPYEQYF
TRBV28	TRBJ2-5	CASSSPGTSGSPGETQYF
TRBV28	TRBJ1-1	CASSQQGAGLEAFF
TRBV4-1	TRBJ2-7	CASSSRTTGDYEQYF
TRBV6-5	TRBJ2-3	CASKPGGGAGYTQYF
TRBV5-1	TRBJ1-1	CASSLVGDTEAFF
TRBV9	TRBJ1-1	CASSVVESSEAFF
TRBV11-3	TRBJ2-1	CASSPRARGIYNEQFF
TRBV7-3	TRBJ2-1	CASSQEDGILNEQFF
TRBV7-8	TRBJ1-1	CASREGGNTEAFF
TRBV9	TRBJ2-1	CASSLGGGGNNEQFF
TRBV7-9	TRBJ2-3	CSSSAGTSGSVNTDTQYF
TRBV6-1	TRBJ2-7	CASSVGAGGAPDEQYF
TRBV7-9	TRBJ1-1	CASGTAYTEAFF
TRBV5-1	TRBJ2-5	CASSLQPAGGQETQYF
TRBV7-9	TRBJ1-1	CASRYGTGRAEAFF
TRBV7-2	TRBJ1-2	CASSPMLTGNGYTF
TRBV6-1	TRBJ1-1	CASSRTEMNTEAFF
TRBV7-9	TRBJ2-1	CASSLGGGAYAEQFF
TRBV27	TRBJ1-5	CASSYTGVIGQPQHF
TRBV6-5	TRBJ2-7	CASRTIQGAIYEQYF
TRBV18	TRBJ1-2	CASSRQGAQSYGYTF
TRBV27	TRBJ2-7	CASSLNPGTYEQYF